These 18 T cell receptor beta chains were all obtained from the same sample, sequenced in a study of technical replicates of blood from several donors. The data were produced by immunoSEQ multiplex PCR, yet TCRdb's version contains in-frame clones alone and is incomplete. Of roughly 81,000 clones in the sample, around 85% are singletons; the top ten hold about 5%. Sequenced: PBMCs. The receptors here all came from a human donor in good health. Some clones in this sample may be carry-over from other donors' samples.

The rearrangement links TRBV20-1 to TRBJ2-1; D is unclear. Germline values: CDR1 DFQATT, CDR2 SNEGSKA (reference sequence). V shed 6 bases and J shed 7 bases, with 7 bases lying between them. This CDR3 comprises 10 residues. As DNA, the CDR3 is TGCAGTGCCGCTACTAATGAGCAGTTCTTC. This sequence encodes CSAATNEQFF.

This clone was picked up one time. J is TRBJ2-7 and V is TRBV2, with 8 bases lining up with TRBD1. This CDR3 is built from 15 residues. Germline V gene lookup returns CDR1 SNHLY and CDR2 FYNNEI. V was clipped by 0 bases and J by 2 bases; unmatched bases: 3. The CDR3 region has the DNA TGTGCCAGCAGTGAAGCCAGGGGGCCCGCCTACGAGCAGTACTTC. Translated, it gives CASSEARGPAYEQYF.

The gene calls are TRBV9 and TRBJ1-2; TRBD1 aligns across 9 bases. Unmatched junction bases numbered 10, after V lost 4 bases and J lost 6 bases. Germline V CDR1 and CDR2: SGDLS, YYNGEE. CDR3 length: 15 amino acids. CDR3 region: CASSSGTGKSHGYTF. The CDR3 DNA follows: TGTGCCAGCAGCTCTGGGACAGGGAAGAGTCATGGCTACACCTTC.

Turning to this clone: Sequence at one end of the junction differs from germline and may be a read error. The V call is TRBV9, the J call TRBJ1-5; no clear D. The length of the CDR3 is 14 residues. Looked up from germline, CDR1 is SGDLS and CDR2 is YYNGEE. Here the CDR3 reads CASSPRGINEPQHF. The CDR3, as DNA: TGTGCCAGCAGCCCCCGGGGTATCAATGAGCCCCAGCATTTT.

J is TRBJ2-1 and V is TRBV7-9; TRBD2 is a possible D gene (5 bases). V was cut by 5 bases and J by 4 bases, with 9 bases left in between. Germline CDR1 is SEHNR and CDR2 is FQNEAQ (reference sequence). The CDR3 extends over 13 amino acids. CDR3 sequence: CASSTGKYNEQFF. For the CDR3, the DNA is TGTGCCAGCAGCACCGGGAAATACAATGAGCAGTTCTTC.

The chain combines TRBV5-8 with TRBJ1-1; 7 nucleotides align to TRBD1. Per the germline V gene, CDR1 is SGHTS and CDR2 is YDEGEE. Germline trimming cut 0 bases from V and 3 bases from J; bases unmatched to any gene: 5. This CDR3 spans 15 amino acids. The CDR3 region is CASSLGVDRDTEAFF. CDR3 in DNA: TGTGCCAGCAGCTTGGGGGTAGACAGGGACACTGAAGCTTTCTTT.

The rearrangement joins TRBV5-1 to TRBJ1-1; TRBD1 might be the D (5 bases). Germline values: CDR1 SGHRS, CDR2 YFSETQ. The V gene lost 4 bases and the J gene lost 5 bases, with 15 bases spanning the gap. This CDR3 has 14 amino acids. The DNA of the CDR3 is TGCGCCAGCAGCCCGGGGGGGGAAGGGACTGAAGCTTTCTTT. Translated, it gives CASSPGGEGTEAFF.

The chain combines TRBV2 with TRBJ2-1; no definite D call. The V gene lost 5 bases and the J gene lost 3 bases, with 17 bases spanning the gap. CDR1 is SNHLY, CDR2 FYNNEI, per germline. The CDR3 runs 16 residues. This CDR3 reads CASSSSPDTYYNEQFF. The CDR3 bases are TGTGCCAGCAGTTCCTCTCCCGATACCTACTACAATGAGCAGTTCTTC.

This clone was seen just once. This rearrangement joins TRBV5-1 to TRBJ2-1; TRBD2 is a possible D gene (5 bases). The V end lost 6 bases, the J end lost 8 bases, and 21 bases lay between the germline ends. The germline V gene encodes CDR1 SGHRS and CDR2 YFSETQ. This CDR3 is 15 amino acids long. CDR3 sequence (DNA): TGCGCCAGCATGCCGGTTTCGGGGAGAGGCGATGAGCAGTTCTTC. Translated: CASMPVSGRGDEQFF.

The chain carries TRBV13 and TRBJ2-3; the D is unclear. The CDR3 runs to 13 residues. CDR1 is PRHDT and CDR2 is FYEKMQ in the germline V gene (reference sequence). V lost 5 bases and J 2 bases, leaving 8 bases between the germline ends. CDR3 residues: CASSERLTDTQYF. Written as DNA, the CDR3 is TGTGCCAGCAGCGAACGACTCACAGATACGCAGTATTTT.

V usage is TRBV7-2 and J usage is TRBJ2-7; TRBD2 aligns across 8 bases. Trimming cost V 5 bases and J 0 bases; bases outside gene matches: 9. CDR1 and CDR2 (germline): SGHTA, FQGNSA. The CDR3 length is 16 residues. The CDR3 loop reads CASSLGAGDLSYEQYF. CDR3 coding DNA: TGTGCCAGCAGCCTAGGAGCGGGGGACCTCTCCTACGAGCAGTACTTC.

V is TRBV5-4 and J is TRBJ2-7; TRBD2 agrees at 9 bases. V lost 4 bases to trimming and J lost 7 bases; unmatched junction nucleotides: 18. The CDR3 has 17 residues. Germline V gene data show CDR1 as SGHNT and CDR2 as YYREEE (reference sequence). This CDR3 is CASSPPARLAGVREQYF. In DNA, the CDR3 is TGTGCCAGCAGCCCGCCGGCAAGGTTAGCGGGAGTGAGGGAGCAGTACTTC. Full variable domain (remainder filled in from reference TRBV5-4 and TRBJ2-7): ETGVTQSPTHLIKTRGQQVTLRCSSQSGHNTVSWYQQALGQGPQFIFQYYREEENGRGNFPPRFSGLQFPNYSSELNVNALELDDSALYLCASSPPARLAGVREQYFGPGTRLTVT.

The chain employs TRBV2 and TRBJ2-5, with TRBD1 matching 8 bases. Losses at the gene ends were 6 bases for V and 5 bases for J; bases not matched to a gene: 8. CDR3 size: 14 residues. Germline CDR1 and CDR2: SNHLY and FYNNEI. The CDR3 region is CASRAQGALETQYF. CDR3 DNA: TGTGCCAGCAGAGCCCAGGGGGCGCTTGAGACCCAGTACTTC.

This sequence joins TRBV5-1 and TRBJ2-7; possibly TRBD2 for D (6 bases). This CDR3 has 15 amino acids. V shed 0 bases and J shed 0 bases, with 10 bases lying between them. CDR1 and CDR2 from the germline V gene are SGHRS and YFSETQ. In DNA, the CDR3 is TGCGCCAGCAGCTTGGCCCCCGGGAGCTCCTACGAGCAGTACTTC. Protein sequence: CASSLAPGSSYEQYF.

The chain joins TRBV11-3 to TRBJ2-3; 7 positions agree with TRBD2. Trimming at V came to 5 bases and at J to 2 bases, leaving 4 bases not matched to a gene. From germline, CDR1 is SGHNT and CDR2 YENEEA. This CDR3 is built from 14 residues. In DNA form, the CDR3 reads TGTGCCAGCAGCCCTCGGGACTACACAGATACGCAGTATTTT. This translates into CASSPRDYTDTQYF.

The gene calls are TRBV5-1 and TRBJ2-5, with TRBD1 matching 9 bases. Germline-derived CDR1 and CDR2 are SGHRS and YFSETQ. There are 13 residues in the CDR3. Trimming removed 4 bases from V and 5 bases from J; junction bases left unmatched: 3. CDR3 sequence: CASSGGTGETQYF. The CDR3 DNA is TGCGCCAGCAGCGGCGGGACAGGGGAGACCCAGTACTTC. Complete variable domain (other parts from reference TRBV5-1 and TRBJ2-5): KAGVTQTPRYLIKTRGQQVTLSCSPISGHRSVSWYQQTPGQGLQFLFEYFSETQRNKGNFPGRFSGRQFSNSRSEMNVSTLELGDSALYLCASSGGTGETQYFGPGTRLLVL.

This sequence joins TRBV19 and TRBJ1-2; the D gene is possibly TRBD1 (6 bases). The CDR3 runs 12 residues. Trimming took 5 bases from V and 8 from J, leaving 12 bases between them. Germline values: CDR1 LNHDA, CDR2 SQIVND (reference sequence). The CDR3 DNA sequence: TGTGCCAGTAGTGCTGGGGGCCAAGGCTACACCTTC. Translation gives CASSAGGQGYTF.

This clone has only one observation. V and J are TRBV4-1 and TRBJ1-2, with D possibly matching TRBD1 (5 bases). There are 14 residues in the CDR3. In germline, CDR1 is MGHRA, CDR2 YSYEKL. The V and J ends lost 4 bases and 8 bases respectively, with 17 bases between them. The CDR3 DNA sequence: TGCGCCAGCAGCCTTCTGGGGGGGAATGGCGGCTACACCTTC. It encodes CASSLLGGNGGYTF.